One sample yielded the 30 T cell receptor beta chains listed below, sequenced in a study of spatial heterogeneity in lung cancer. TCRdb re-called the 5' RACE reads through MiXCR, storing one row per CDR3 protein. The sample lists some 50,000 distinct CDR3 sequences, 7.6% seen once, with approximately 13% in the top ten. Regarding time point: sample taken at primary tumor resection. Unsorted tumor, nontumor lung tissue or cryopreserved PBMC supplied the whole RNA. Sequencing used PBMCs, obtained at surgery. Source of these receptors: a female donor with early-stage non-small cell lung cancer.

This clonotype was counted a few times. This rearrangement joins TRBV12-3 or TRBV12-4 to TRBJ1-1, with unresolved D. V lost 1 base, J lost 6 bases, and 9 bases lay in between. CDR3 size: 13 residues. DNA of the CDR3: TGTGCCAGCAGTTTAGTCGTTGGGGCTGAAGCTTTCTTT. Amino acid sequence: CASSLVVGAEAFF.

This clonotype was recorded at least ten times. The chain combines TRBV3-1 with TRBJ2-1; 8 bases fit TRBD1. The CDR3 runs 16 residues. Per germline, CDR1 LGHDT and CDR2 YNNKEL (reference sequence). Unmatched junction bases numbered 7, after V lost 0 bases and J lost 6 bases. The CDR3 nucleotides read TGTGCCAGCAGCCAAGAACCCAGGGGGCAACTCAATGAGCAGTTCTTC. Its protein product is CASSQEPRGQLNEQFF.

V is TRBV18 and J is TRBJ1-1; 10 bases align to TRBD1. CDR3 length equals 15 residues. Germline assignment: CDR1 KGHSH and CDR2 LQKENI. V trimming: 5 bases; J trimming: 3 bases; junction bases outside the gene matches: 6. In nucleotides, the CDR3 is TGTGCCAGCTCAATCGGACAGGGGGACGACACTGAAGCTTTCTTT. Its translation is CASSIGQGDDTEAFF.

This clonotype occurred many times. The chain couples TRBV29-1 to TRBJ2-1, with TRBD1 identical over 8 bases. The J segment lost 6 bases and the V segment lost 6 bases, leaving 10 bases of the junction unmatched. The CDR3 is made up of 14 amino acids. The V gene's germline CDR1 is SQVTM and CDR2 ANQGSEA. CDR3 sequence: CSVNRGVSPNEQFF. The CDR3 coding sequence is TGCAGCGTGAACAGGGGGGTCTCTCCCAATGAGCAGTTCTTC.

This clonotype was detected ten times or more. The CDR3 DNA follows: TGTGCCAGCAGTTCGAACACGGGGGTTGAGCAGTTCTTC. As protein: CASSSNTGVEQFF. The chain employs TRBV6-2 or TRBV6-3 and TRBJ2-1; a weak D match, TRBD2 (6 bases). Germline V gene data show CDR1 as MNHEY and CDR2 as SVGEGT. CDR3 length: 13 residues. The V and J ends lost 4 bases and 9 bases respectively, with 13 bases between them.

This clonotype was seen ten or more times. V and J are TRBV28 and TRBJ2-3; 9 nucleotides line up with TRBD2. In germline, CDR1 is MDHEN, CDR2 SYDVKM. Trimming took 5 bases from V and 2 from J; bases not matched to a gene: 2. The CDR3 has 14 amino acids. CDR3 sequence: CASSIAGATDTQYF. In DNA form, the CDR3 reads TGTGCCAGCAGTATAGCGGGGGCCACAGATACGCAGTATTTT.

The table lists this clonotype with a few counts. The chain couples TRBV7-2 to TRBJ2-3, with 8 bases identical to TRBD1. Unmatched junction bases numbered 6, after V lost 3 bases and J lost 4 bases. CDR1 is SGHTA and CDR2 is FQGNSA in the germline V gene. The CDR3 runs to 15 residues. The CDR3 sequence is CASSLDRVGADTQYF. The CDR3 DNA is TGTGCCAGCAGCTTGGACAGGGTGGGGGCAGATACGCAGTATTTT.

This clonotype was observed at least ten times. This chain links TRBV7-2 with TRBJ2-3; D remains ambiguous. This CDR3 has 15 residues. With 1 base removed from V and 0 bases from J, the gap between germline ends came to 8 bases. Germline V gene sequence: CDR1 SGHTA, CDR2 FQGNSA. DNA for the CDR3: TGTGCCAGCAGCTTAGTGATTACCAGCACAGATACGCAGTATTTT. This encodes CASSLVITSTDTQYF.

This clonotype was counted ten times or more. V and J are TRBV28 and TRBJ1-6; possible D gene TRBD1, 6 bases. Germline V gene data show CDR1 as MDHEN and CDR2 as SYDVKM. Trimming cost V 4 bases and J 11 bases, with 6 bases left between them. The CDR3 consists of 11 residues. CDR3 loop: CASSSGAPLHF. CDR3 nucleotide sequence: TGTGCCAGCAGTTCAGGGGCACCCCTCCACTTT.

This clonotype was detected a few times. This sequence joins TRBV6-2 or TRBV6-3 and TRBJ2-2, with 9 bases identical to TRBD2. The junction had 7 bases not matched to a gene; V was cut back by 6 bases and J by 2 bases. The CDR3 extends over 16 amino acids. The germline V gene encodes CDR1 MNHEY and CDR2 SVGEGT. The CDR3 here is CASRRTGTSNTGELFF. For the CDR3, the DNA is TGTGCCAGCAGGCGCACCGGGACTAGCAACACCGGGGAGCTGTTTTTT.

This clonotype was recorded a few times. The CDR3 reads CASSRTGASRGSYGYTF. The DNA of the CDR3 is TGTGCCAGCAGTAGGACCGGTGCGAGTCGGGGTAGCTATGGCTACACCTTC. The V call is TRBV28, the J call TRBJ1-2; no reliable D call. The CDR3 covers 17 residues. CDR1 is MDHEN, CDR2 SYDVKM, per germline. Trimming left V 5 bases short and J 4 bases short, with 23 bases between.

The V gene is TRBV12-3 or TRBV12-4, the J gene TRBJ1-6; D is ambiguous. V was cut by 6 bases and J by 7 bases, with 10 bases left in between. There are 13 residues in the CDR3. CDR3 sequence reads: CASSVMGNSPLHF. DNA of the CDR3: TGTGCCAGCAGCGTGATGGGCAATTCACCCCTCCACTTT.

This clonotype was seen only a few times. This sequence joins TRBV4-3 and TRBJ2-3, with D possibly being TRBD1 (6 bases). Trimming removed 4 bases at V and 0 bases at J, with 11 bases between. Germline V gives CDR1 LGHNA, CDR2 YSLEER. This CDR3 region has 15 residues. The CDR3 sequence: CASSPTGSSTDTQYF. Here the CDR3 DNA reads TGCGCCAGCAGCCCGACAGGCTCTAGCACAGATACGCAGTATTTT.

This clonotype was recorded at least ten times. The V and J genes are TRBV3-1 and TRBJ1-2; D unclear. Germline V gene lookup returns CDR1 LGHDT and CDR2 YNNKEL (reference sequence). Trimming cost V 1 base and J 4 bases, with 4 bases left between them. The CDR3 extends over 12 amino acids. The CDR3 nucleotides read TGTGCCAGCAGCCAAGCTTCCTATGGCTACACCTTC. It specifies CASSQASYGYTF. Together with reference TRBV3-1 and TRBJ1-2, the CDR3 gives the full variable domain: DTAVSQTPKYLVTQMGNDKSIKCEQNLGHDTMYWYKQDSKKFLKIMFSYNNKELIINETVPNRFSPKSPDKAHLNLHINSLELGDSAVYFCASSQASYGYTFGSGTRLTVV.

This clonotype was picked up many times. V is TRBV6-2 or TRBV6-3 and J is TRBJ2-1; 7 bases align to TRBD1. J was trimmed by 5 bases and V by 2 bases; bases with no gene match: 3. CDR1 MNHEY and CDR2 SVGEGT come from the germline V gene. CDR3 length: 14 residues. The CDR3 protein is CASSYDRVNNEQFF. DNA of the CDR3: TGTGCCAGCAGTTACGACAGGGTTAACAATGAGCAGTTCTTC.

In this sample, this clonotype turned up many times. V usage is TRBV7-8 and J usage is TRBJ2-7; D uncertain. The CDR3 totals 14 residues. The V end was cut by 1 base, the J end by 2 bases, with 9 bases between. In germline, CDR1 is SGHVS, CDR2 FQNEAQ. The CDR3 spells CASSLGATAYEQYF. The CDR3 nucleotides read TGTGCCAGCAGCTTAGGGGCCACCGCCTACGAGCAGTACTTC. The whole variable domain, remainder taken from reference TRBV7-8 and TRBJ2-7, is GAGVSQSPRYKVAKRGQDVALRCDPISGHVSLFWYQQALGQGPEFLTYFQNEAQLDKSGLPSDRFFAERPEGSVSTLKIQRTQQEDSAVYLCASSLGATAYEQYFGPGTRLTVT.

This clonotype was recorded a few times. The genes are TRBV20-1 and TRBJ1-2, with a weak D call TRBD1 (5 bases). This CDR3 region has 13 residues. Germline V CDR1 and CDR2: DFQATT, SNEGSKA (reference sequence). V lost 4 bases to trimming and J lost 3 bases, with 12 bases between them. The CDR3: CSATQGRDYGYTF. Here the CDR3 DNA reads TGCAGTGCTACCCAGGGCAGGGACTATGGCTACACCTTC.

On this clonotype itself: A read error may explain this, as a much larger clone is one base away. J is TRBJ2-5 and V is TRBV5-1; 7 bases agree with TRBD2. Germline CDR1 and CDR2: SGHRS and YFSETQ. J lost 1 base, V lost 1 base, and 7 bases had no gene match. The CDR3 has 16 amino acids. CDR3 loop: CASSLSAGDIQETQYF. As DNA, the CDR3 is TGCGCCAGCAGCTTGTCGGCGGGAGACATCCAAGAGACCCAGTACTTC. The complete variable domain, with remaining parts taken from reference TRBV5-1 and TRBJ2-5, reads KAGVTQTPRYLIKTRGQQVTLSCSPISGHRSVSWYQQTPGQGLQFLFEYFSETQRNKGNFPGRFSGRQFSNSRSEMNVSTLELGDSALYLCASSLSAGDIQETQYFGPGTRLLVL.

This chain links TRBV5-6 with TRBJ2-2; D uncertain. Germline V gene sequence: CDR1 SGHDT, CDR2 YYEEEE. The ends were cut back, 0 bases at V and 3 bases at J, with 6 bases in the middle. There are 14 residues in the CDR3. The CDR3 DNA reads TGTGCCAGCAGCTTGGACGGGTACACCGGGGAGCTGTTTTTT. It encodes CASSLDGYTGELFF.

This clonotype was found a few times. The chain has TRBV5-1 and TRBJ2-7; no clear D. The CDR3 covers 13 residues. Trimming removed 0 bases from V and 3 bases from J, with 7 bases in between. CDR1 SGHRS and CDR2 YFSETQ come from the germline V gene. The CDR3 bases are TGCGCCAGCAGCTTGGATGGATTCTACGAGCAGTACTTC. It encodes CASSLDGFYEQYF.

This clonotype showed up many times. This rearrangement joins TRBV7-9 to TRBJ1-4; D possibly corresponds to TRBD1 (5 bases). With 1 base removed from V and 4 bases from J, the gap between germline ends came to 13 bases. Germline V CDR1 and CDR2: SEHNR, FQNEAQ (reference sequence). The CDR3 is 16 amino acids. The CDR3 sequence: CASSLVTGRGNEKLFF. The CDR3 DNA is TGTGCCAGCAGCTTAGTGACGGGACGGGGTAATGAAAAACTGTTTTTT. The complete variable domain, with remaining parts taken from reference TRBV7-9 and TRBJ1-4, reads DTGVSQNPRHKITKRGQNVTFRCDPISEHNRLYWYRQTLGQGPEFLTYFQNEAQLEKSRLLSDRFSAERPKGSFSTLEIQRTEQGDSAMYLCASSLVTGRGNEKLFFGSGTQLSVL.

This clonotype was counted a few times. This sequence may be a read error, since a much larger clone differs from it by one base. V is TRBV19 and J is TRBJ1-5; no reliable D call. The germline V gene has CDR1 LNHDA and CDR2 SQIVND (reference sequence). The CDR3 is 16 amino acids. The CDR3 spells CASSIVSGGSLGTHHF. As DNA, the CDR3 is TGTGCCAGTAGTATAGTGTCGGGTGGCAGTCTGGGAACCCACCATTTT.

The chain carries TRBV30 and TRBJ1-5; no reliable D call. The V gene's germline CDR1 is GTSNPN and CDR2 SVGIG (reference sequence). V shed 1 base and J shed 6 bases, with 10 bases lying between them. The CDR3 is 13 amino acids. CDR3 coding DNA: TGTGCCTGGAGTGAAATGCGGGGTCAGCCCCAGCATTTT. This codes for CAWSEMRGQPQHF.

This clonotype was observed a handful of times. This chain connects TRBV6-2 or TRBV6-3 to TRBJ1-6, with TRBD1 matching 8 bases. The junction had 5 bases not matched to a gene; V was cut back by 0 bases and J by 7 bases. This CDR3 region has 16 residues. Germline assignment: CDR1 MNHEY and CDR2 SVGEGT. The CDR3 nucleotides are TGTGCCAGCAGTTACTCCCAACGACAGGGGAATTCACCCCTCCACTTT. Translating gives CASSYSQRQGNSPLHF.

In its sample, this clonotype was seen many times. The chain is built from TRBV24-1 and TRBJ2-3; 8 bases are shared with TRBD1. Germline CDR1 is KGHDR and CDR2 is SFDVKD. With V trimmed by 4 bases and J by 1 base, 6 bases remained unmatched. The CDR3 has 16 residues. The CDR3 sequence is CATSDPTGEGTDTQYF. The CDR3 DNA reads TGTGCCACCAGTGACCCGACAGGGGAAGGCACAGATACGCAGTATTTT.

This clonotype has only a few counts. The DNA of the CDR3 is TGCAGTGCCATGACTAGCGGGGGGTACTACGAGCAGTACTTC. This translates into CSAMTSGGYYEQYF. V and J are TRBV20-1 and TRBJ2-7; 13 bases are shared with TRBD2. Germline trimming cut 6 bases from V and 3 bases from J; bases unmatched to any gene: 5. There are 14 residues in the CDR3. The V gene's germline CDR1 is DFQATT and CDR2 SNEGSKA (reference sequence).

The table lists this clonotype with many counts. V gene TRBV19 combines with J gene TRBJ2-1; 10 bases match TRBD2. Germline V gene sequence: CDR1 LNHDA, CDR2 SQIVND (reference sequence). V lost 1 base, J lost 4 bases, and 7 bases stayed unmatched. This CDR3 region has 17 residues. CDR3 loop: CASSIVHLAGVYNEQFF. The CDR3 nucleotides are TGTGCCAGTAGTATAGTTCACCTAGCGGGGGTGTACAATGAGCAGTTCTTC.

This clonotype has a count of ten or more. The V and J genes are TRBV29-1 and TRBJ2-6; no firm D call. Germline CDR1 SQVTM, CDR2 ANQGSEA. V was trimmed by 5 bases and J by 0 bases, leaving 5 bases between them. CDR3 size: 13 residues. In nucleotides, the CDR3 is TGCAGCGTTTTTAACTCTGGGGCCAACGTCCTGACTTTC. Translating gives CSVFNSGANVLTF.

This clonotype occurred a few times. The chain recombines TRBV5-1 with TRBJ1-2; 9 positions agree with TRBD1. CDR1 SGHRS and CDR2 YFSETQ come from the germline V gene. With 4 bases clipped from V and 0 bases from J, the junction kept 7 bases outside the gene matches. The CDR3 totals 16 residues. In DNA, the CDR3 is TGCGCCAGCAGCAACCAGACAGGGGGTCCTAACTATGGCTACACCTTC. It specifies CASSNQTGGPNYGYTF.

This clonotype occurred a few times. The chain carries TRBV14 and TRBJ2-7, with 8 bases lining up with TRBD2. The CDR3 consists of 15 residues. The V gene's germline CDR1 is SGHDN and CDR2 FVKESK. V lost 3 bases to trimming and J lost 2 bases; unmatched junction nucleotides: 6. CDR3: CASSQGAGAPYEQYF. CDR3 in DNA: TGTGCCAGCAGCCAGGGAGCGGGGGCCCCCTACGAGCAGTACTTC. Drawing the rest from reference TRBV14 and TRBJ2-7, the complete variable domain is EAGVTQFPSHSVIEKGQTVTLRCDPISGHDNLYWYRRVMGKEIKFLLHFVKESKQDESGMPNNRFLAERTGGTYSTLKVQPAELEDSGVYFCASSQGAGAPYEQYFGPGTRLTVT.